The entry below describes one T cell receptor (beta chain). No cell sorting was done before RNA was extracted from the tissue. Germline lookup yields CDR1 SGHAT and CDR2 FQNNGV. V shed 6 bases and J 6 bases; nucleotides not matched to a gene: 4. The CDR3 covers 13 residues. These data belong to a study of tumor and adjacent non-tumor tissue in lung cancer. TCRbeta libraries were built with three rounds of nested PCR, modified from ARM-PCR. TCRdb reprocessed the multiplex PCR reads with MiXCR, giving one entry per CDR3 protein. The sample lists around 99,000 distinct CDR3 sequences, more than 60% seen once, with 35% to 40% in the top ten.

The rearrangement links TRBV11-2 to TRBJ2-2, with 7 nucleotides matching TRBD2. Sample: lung tumor tissue. The clonotype comes from a woman aged 55-70 years with non-small cell lung cancer. The CDR3 DNA sequence: TGTGCCAGCAGTCCTCGGGGGGCCGGGGAGCTGTTTTTT. Protein sequence: CASSPRGAGELFF.